This entry concerns a single T cell receptor (beta chain). The record originates from a study of brain T cells in children with intractable seizures. Sequencing was limited to surgery cases with top T cell transcript signatures in brain tissue. Generated by immunoSEQ multiplex PCR, the TCRdb table keeps only in-frame clones and is missing some. The repertoire has roughly 120,000 clones, 90% to 95% of them found once; the top ten carry under 4.5%. This receptor was obtained from a boy in the first two years of life with hemimegalencephaly and intractable seizures. Sequenced material: peripheral blood, taken at surgery.

CDR3 amino acids: CASRRGPRNQPQHF. CDR3 in DNA: TGTGCCAGCAGACGGGGACCCCGCAATCAGCCCCAGCATTTT. The chain has TRBV28 and TRBJ1-5, with D perhaps TRBD1 (5 bases). The CDR3 has 14 residues. V shed 6 bases and J shed 2 bases, with 11 bases lying between them. Germline V CDR1 and CDR2: MDHEN, SYDVKM.